The following is a TCR beta chain sequence with its context. Its antigen is currently unknown. The data are from a study of T cells after yellow fever vaccination. Study outcomes and limitations: Once the booster was given, most primary-vaccination clones reappeared, at approximately 97% for CD4 and around 90% for CD8. A weaker but faster secondary response was observed, peaking on day 5 versus 15.

TCR cDNA was made by 5'RACE template switching, adding a universal primer site and UMIs. Using its own MiXCR run on the 5' RACE reads, TCRdb lists one record per CDR3 protein. The sample records under 300,000 distinct CDR3 sequences, around 6.7% being singletons. V lost 5 bases to trimming and J lost 5 bases; unmatched junction nucleotides: 9. This CDR3 is built from 17 residues. Germline V gene sequence: CDR1 KGHSH, CDR2 LQKENI. The chain couples TRBV18 to TRBJ2-5; 15 bases match TRBD2. Material: CD4+ T cells sorted from PBMCs, obtained on the day of the yellow fever booster vaccination. This TCR derives from a man aged 30 to 39 who received the YFV17D yellow fever vaccine. CDR3 DNA sequence: TGTGCCAGCTCATCCGGACTAGCGGGAGGGCCAGGGGAGACCCAGTACTTC. As protein: CASSSGLAGGPGETQYF.